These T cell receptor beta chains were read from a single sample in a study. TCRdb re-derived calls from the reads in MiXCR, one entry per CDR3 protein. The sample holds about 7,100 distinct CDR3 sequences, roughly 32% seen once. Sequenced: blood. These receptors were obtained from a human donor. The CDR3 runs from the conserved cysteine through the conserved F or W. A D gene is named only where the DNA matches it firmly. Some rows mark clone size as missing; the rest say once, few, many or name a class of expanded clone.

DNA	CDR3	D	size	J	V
TGTGCCACCAGCAGAGGGAGGGGGAGCCAGCAGTTCTTC	CATSRGRGSQQFF	-	medium-sized	TRBJ2-1	TRBV15
TGTGCCAGCAGCCAAGACCCGCCCGGGGGCGGAGAGACCCAGTACTTC	CASSQDPPGGGETQYF	-	-	TRBJ2-5	TRBV3-1
TGTGCCAGCAGCCATGTGGGGACTAGCGGGGCACACAATGAGCAGTTCTTC	CASSHVGTSGAHNEQFF	TRBD2	-	TRBJ2-1	TRBV4-2
TGTGCCAGCAGCCAACCTACAGGGGTTGGTTACAATGAGCAGTTCTTC	CASSQPTGVGYNEQFF	TRBD1	-	TRBJ2-1	TRBV4-2
TGCAGCGTTGAAGCGGCGACAGGGGGTGGAGGCTACACCTTC	CSVEAATGGGGYTF	TRBD1	medium-sized	TRBJ1-2	TRBV29-1
TGTGCCAGCTCACCCTCCGGGACCCTCGACACCGGGGAGCTGTTTTTT	CASSPSGTLDTGELFF	-	-	TRBJ2-2	TRBV18
TGCAGTGCTCTGAGGGGGATGAACACTGAAGCTTTCTTT	CSALRGMNTEAFF	-	-	TRBJ1-1	TRBV20-1
TGCAGTGTGGGGACGGGAGACACTGAAGCTTTCTTT	CSVGTGDTEAFF	-	-	TRBJ1-1	TRBV20-1
TGTGCCAGCAGGCAAGCGCAGGGCGGTTTCGACACCGGGGAGCTGTTTTTT	CASRQAQGGFDTGELFF	-	many	TRBJ2-2	TRBV7-8
TGTGCCAGCAGCCAAGATAAAGCGTTTTCCGGTACGCAGTATTTT	CASSQDKAFSGTQYF	-	medium-sized	TRBJ2-3	TRBV4-2
TGTGCCAGTAGTATATCCAGGGGAAGCAATCAGCCCCAGCATTTT	CASSISRGSNQPQHF	-	many	TRBJ1-5	TRBV19
TGTGCCAGCAGCCTCTCGAAGGGCACTGAAGCTTTCTTT	CASSLSKGTEAFF	-	many	TRBJ1-1	TRBV7-9
TGCAGTGCCCCAGGGGTTAATGAAAAACTGTTTTTT	CSAPGVNEKLFF	-	-	TRBJ1-4	TRBV20-1
TGTGCCAGCACCGAACCCGGTTGGTCTGAAGCTTTCTTT	CASTEPGWSEAFF	-	medium-sized	TRBJ1-1	TRBV7-3
TGCAGCGTTTTAGGACGTTCCCAAGAGACCCAGTACTTC	CSVLGRSQETQYF	-	medium-sized	TRBJ2-5	TRBV29-1
TGCAGTGCTAGAGATTTGGGACAGGGGGACAGTCAGCCCCAGCATTTT	CSARDLGQGDSQPQHF	TRBD1	medium-sized	TRBJ1-5	TRBV20-1
TGTGCCAGCAGCCCTGGACAGGGTGGGACTGAAGCTTTCTTT	CASSPGQGGTEAFF	TRBD1	-	TRBJ1-1	TRBV4-2
TGTGCCAGCAGCCGCTCCGACAGACCCTATGGCTACACCTTC	CASSRSDRPYGYTF	-	many	TRBJ1-2	TRBV14
TGCAGTGCTAGCGGAGGTCGCGAGACCCAGTACTTC	CSASGGRETQYF	-	-	TRBJ2-5	TRBV20-1
TGCAGCGTTCGCCGAGGGTTGGGTAACGCTGAAGCTTTCTTT	CSVRRGLGNAEAFF	-	medium-sized	TRBJ1-1	TRBV29-1
TGTGCCAGCAGCCAATCGACGACAGGGTTAATGAACACTGAAGCTTTCTTT	CASSQSTTGLMNTEAFF	TRBD1	many	TRBJ1-1	TRBV4-2
TGTGCCAGCAGCTTAGAGGGACGGAGGGTCAATCAGCCCCAGCATTTT	CASSLEGRRVNQPQHF	-	-	TRBJ1-5	TRBV7-3
TGCAGCGAGACGACAGATACGCAGTATTTT	CSETTDTQYF	-	-	TRBJ2-3	TRBV29-1
TGCAGCGTTGGGGGGACTAGCGGGAGTGGAAACGAGCAGTACTTC	CSVGGTSGSGNEQYF	TRBD2	medium-sized	TRBJ2-7	TRBV29-1
TGCAGCGTTGAAAAGGACGGCTTCTATGGCTACACCTTC	CSVEKDGFYGYTF	-	medium-sized	TRBJ1-2	TRBV29-1
TGCAGTGCCCCCCGGGCAGGAAGGAACGAGCAGTACTTC	CSAPRAGRNEQYF	-	medium-sized	TRBJ2-7	TRBV20-1
TGCAGTGCTAGAGATTGGAATAGCGGGAGTTCACCCGATGAGCAGTACTTC	CSARDWNSGSSPDEQYF	TRBD2	-	TRBJ2-7	TRBV20-1